Presented here are 16 T cell receptor beta chains from one specimen sequenced in a study of blood T cell repertoires in COVID-19. Sequencing was performed with immunoSEQ multiplex PCR; in TCRdb, only in-frame clones are kept and a portion is missing. The table includes more than 35,000 clones, 75% to 90% detected once. The specimen was peripheral blood. These receptors were collected from a woman in her seventies with acute or convalescent COVID-19.

The chain is built from TRBV11-2 and TRBJ1-6; possibly TRBD1 for D (6 bases). The CDR3 totals 15 residues. CDR1 SGHAT and CDR2 FQNNGV come from the germline V gene. Trimming stripped 5 bases from V and 3 bases from J, with 11 bases between. Written as DNA, the CDR3 is TGTGCCAGCAGCCTGGACAGTTTCTATAATTCACCCCTCCACTTT. Its protein product is CASSLDSFYNSPLHF.

The genes are TRBV27 and TRBJ2-7, with 9 bases fitting TRBD2. V lost 6 bases and J lost 6; bases outside the gene matches: 6. The CDR3 is made up of 13 amino acids. The germline V gene has CDR1 MNHEY and CDR2 SMNVEV (reference sequence). The DNA of the CDR3 is TGTGCCAGCAGGCTAGCGGGACGGGTCGAGCAGTACTTC. Amino acids: CASRLAGRVEQYF.

The rearrangement links TRBV7-2 to TRBJ2-7, with 8 nucleotides matching TRBD1. Germline CDR1 SGHTA, CDR2 FQGNSA. Trimming took 1 base from V and 1 from J; bases not matched to a gene: 6. The CDR3 is 16 residues long. CDR3 DNA sequence: TGTGCCAGCAGCTTAGGGGCCTACAGGGGGTCCTACGAGCAGTACTTC. It is translated as CASSLGAYRGSYEQYF.

This rearrangement joins TRBV27 to TRBJ1-6, with D uncertain. The ends were cut back, 5 bases at V and 0 bases at J, with 14 bases in the middle. The CDR3 totals 17 residues. The V gene's germline CDR1 is MNHEY and CDR2 SMNVEV (reference sequence). The CDR3 reads CASSPVSPSSYNSPLHF. The CDR3 DNA follows: TGTGCCAGCAGTCCAGTAAGCCCTAGCTCCTATAATTCACCCCTCCACTTT.

The table lists this clone with a few counts. This chain links TRBV6-2 or TRBV6-3 with TRBJ2-6, with 10 bases fitting TRBD1. Germline V CDR1 and CDR2: MNHEY, SVGEGT. V trimming: 6 bases; J trimming: 0 bases; junction bases outside the gene matches: 2. The CDR3 loop spans 16 amino acids. CDR3 amino acids: CASSGTGASGANVLTF. The CDR3 region has the DNA TGTGCCAGCAGCGGGACAGGGGCCTCTGGGGCCAACGTCCTGACTTTC.

The CDR3 region has the DNA TGCGCCAGCAGCTTGACCGGACAGTACACCGGGGAGCTGTTTTTT. This translates into CASSLTGQYTGELFF. This sequence joins TRBV5-1 and TRBJ2-2, with TRBD1 as a possible D gene (6 bases). The CDR3 length is 15 residues. Per the germline V gene, CDR1 is SGHRS and CDR2 is YFSETQ. V lost 1 base and J 3 bases, leaving 10 bases between the germline ends.

This clone was detected only once. This chain joins TRBV28 and TRBJ2-1; TRBD1 matches 8 bases. CDR1 is MDHEN, CDR2 SYDVKM, per germline. CDR3 size: 14 residues. The junction had 2 bases not matched to a gene; V was cut back by 7 bases and J by 0 bases. The CDR3 reads CASTTGGSYNEQFF. The DNA of the CDR3 is TGTGCCAGCACAACAGGGGGCTCCTACAATGAGCAGTTCTTC.

The rearrangement uses TRBV2 and TRBJ1-1; D is unclear. V shed 5 bases and J shed 4 bases, with 8 bases lying between them. The CDR3 is made up of 12 amino acids. The germline gives CDR1 SNHLY, CDR2 FYNNEI. The CDR3 DNA follows: TGTGCCAGCAGTCAGACACGCACTGAAGCTTTCTTT. It encodes CASSQTRTEAFF.

In nucleotides, the CDR3 is TGTGCCAGCACCATCGGTGAAAAACTGTTTTTT. This translates into CASTIGEKLFF. The rearrangement joins TRBV12-3 or TRBV12-4 to TRBJ1-4; D remains unclear. V lost 7 bases and J lost 7, with 7 bases in between. The CDR3 loop spans 11 amino acids.

This clone has just a few counts. In DNA, the CDR3 is TGTGCCAGCAGTTCTCCGGTTTGGGGCTACACCTTC. This encodes CASSSPVWGYTF. This chain joins TRBV6-6 and TRBJ1-2; D gene unclear. Germline CDR1 and CDR2: MNHNY and SVGAGI (reference sequence). Between the trimmed V and J ends, which lost 4 bases and 8 bases, there was a span of 11 bases. The CDR3 runs 12 residues.

The rearrangement links TRBV21-1 to TRBJ1-5; TRBD1, the table's D call, lacks a check against the DNA. TRBV21-1 constitutes a pseudogene. The CDR3 sequence is 17 residues long. The CDR3 region is CASSIPGQGASNQPQHF. Here the CDR3 DNA reads TGTGCCAGCAGCATTCCGGGACAGGGGGCGAGCAATCAGCCCCAGCATTTT.

This clone was counted once. The chain couples TRBV7-9 to TRBJ2-7; 9 bases align to TRBD1. V shed 4 bases, J shed 4 bases, and the junction held 8 bases outside the gene matches. The germline V gene encodes CDR1 SEHNR and CDR2 FQNEAQ (reference sequence). This CDR3 contains 15 residues. CDR3 nucleotide sequence: TGTGCCAGCAGCTCGGACAGGGGCAGATTGTACGAGCAGTACTTC. Translated, it gives CASSSDRGRLYEQYF.

The chain carries TRBV5-4 and TRBJ2-3; 9 bases align to TRBD2. Germline CDR1 reads SGHNT; CDR2 reads YYREEE (reference sequence). V shed 3 bases, J shed 2 bases, and the junction held 4 bases outside the gene matches. This CDR3 has 15 amino acids. The CDR3 here is CASSSRLAATDTQYF. DNA for the CDR3: TGTGCCAGCAGCTCCCGACTAGCGGCCACAGATACGCAGTATTTT.

V usage is TRBV5-8 and J usage is TRBJ2-7; D possibly corresponds to TRBD2 (6 bases). The germline CDR1 and CDR2 sequences are SGHTS and YDEGEE. CDR3 size: 14 residues. Trimming stripped 1 base from V and 2 bases from J, with 10 bases between. CDR3 bases: TGTGCCAGCAGCTTGCCCGGGAGCACCTACGAGCAGTACTTC. Amino acid sequence: CASSLPGSTYEQYF.

This chain uses TRBV3-1 (or the pseudogene TRBV3-2) with TRBJ2-1; 13 bases are shared with TRBD2. The germline V gene encodes CDR1 LGHDT and CDR2 YNNKEL (reference sequence). This CDR3 spans 18 amino acids. The V and J ends lost 2 bases and 3 bases, in that order; junction bases with no gene match: 7. CDR3 in amino acids: CASSQTTGLAGSYNEQFF. The CDR3 coding sequence is TGTGCCAGCAGCCAAACCACGGGACTAGCGGGAAGCTACAATGAGCAGTTCTTC.

This chain connects TRBV5-1 to TRBJ2-6, with 11 positions matching TRBD1. V shed 4 bases, J shed 2 bases, and the junction held 2 bases outside the gene matches. Per the germline V gene, CDR1 is SGHRS and CDR2 is YFSETQ. This CDR3 region has 16 residues. The CDR3 is CASSRTGGPGANVLTF. The DNA for the CDR3 is TGCGCCAGCAGCCGGACAGGGGGCCCTGGGGCCAACGTCCTGACTTTC.